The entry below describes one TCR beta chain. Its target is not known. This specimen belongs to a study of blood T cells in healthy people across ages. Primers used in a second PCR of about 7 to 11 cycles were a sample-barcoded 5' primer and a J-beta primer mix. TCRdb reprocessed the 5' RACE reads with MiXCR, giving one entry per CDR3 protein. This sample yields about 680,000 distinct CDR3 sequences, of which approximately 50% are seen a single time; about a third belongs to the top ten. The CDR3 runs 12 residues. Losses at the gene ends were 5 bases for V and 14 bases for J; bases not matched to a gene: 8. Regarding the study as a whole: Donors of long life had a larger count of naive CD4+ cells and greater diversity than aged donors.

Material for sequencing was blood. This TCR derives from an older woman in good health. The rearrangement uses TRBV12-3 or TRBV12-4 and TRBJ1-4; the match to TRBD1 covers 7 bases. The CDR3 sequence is CASSTQGVGLFF. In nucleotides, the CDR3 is TGTGCCAGCAGTACCCAGGGGGTCGGGCTGTTTTTT.